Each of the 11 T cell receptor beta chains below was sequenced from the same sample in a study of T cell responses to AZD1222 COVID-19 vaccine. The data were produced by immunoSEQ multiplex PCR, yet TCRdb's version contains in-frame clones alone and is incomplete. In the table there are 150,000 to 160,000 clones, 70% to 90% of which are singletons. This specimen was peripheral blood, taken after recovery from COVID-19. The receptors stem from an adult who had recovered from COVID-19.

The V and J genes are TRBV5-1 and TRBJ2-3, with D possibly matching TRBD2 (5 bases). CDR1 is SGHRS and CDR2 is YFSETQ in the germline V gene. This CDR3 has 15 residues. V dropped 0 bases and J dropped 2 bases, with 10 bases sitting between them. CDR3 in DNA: TGCGCCAGCAGCTTGGCCGGGGTCTCCACAGATACGCAGTATTTT. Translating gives CASSLAGVSTDTQYF.

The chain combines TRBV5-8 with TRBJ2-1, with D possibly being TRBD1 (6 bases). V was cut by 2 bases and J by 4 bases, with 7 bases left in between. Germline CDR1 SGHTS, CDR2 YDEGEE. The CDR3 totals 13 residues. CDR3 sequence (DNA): TGTGCCAGCAGCTTCACAGGGTACAATGAGCAGTTCTTC. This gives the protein CASSFTGYNEQFF.

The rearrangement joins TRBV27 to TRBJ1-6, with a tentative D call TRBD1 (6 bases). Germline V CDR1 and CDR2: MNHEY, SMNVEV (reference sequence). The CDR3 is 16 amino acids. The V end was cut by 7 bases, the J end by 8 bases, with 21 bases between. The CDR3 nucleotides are TGTGCCAGCACTTACAGGGCGGTGGGCTTGGATTCACCCCTCCACTTT. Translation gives CASTYRAVGLDSPLHF.

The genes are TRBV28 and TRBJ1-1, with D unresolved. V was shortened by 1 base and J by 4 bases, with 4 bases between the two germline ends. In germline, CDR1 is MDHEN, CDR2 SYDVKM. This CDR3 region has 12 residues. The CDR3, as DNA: TGTGCCAGCAGTTTATCGGGCACTGAAGCTTTCTTT. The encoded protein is CASSLSGTEAFF.

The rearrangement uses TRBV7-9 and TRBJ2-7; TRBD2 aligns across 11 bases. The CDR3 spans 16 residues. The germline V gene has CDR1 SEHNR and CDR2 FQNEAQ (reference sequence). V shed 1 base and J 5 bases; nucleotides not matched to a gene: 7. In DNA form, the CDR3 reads TGTGCCAGCAGCTTAGGACTAGCGGGAAATCGTGACGAGCAGTACTTC. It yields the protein CASSLGLAGNRDEQYF.

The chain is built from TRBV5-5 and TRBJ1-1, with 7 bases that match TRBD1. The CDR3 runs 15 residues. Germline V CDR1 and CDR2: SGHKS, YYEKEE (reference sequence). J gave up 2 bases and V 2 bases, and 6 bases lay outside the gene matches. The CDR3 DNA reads TGTGCCAGCAGCTTACGAAGAGGGGGCAACACTGAAGCTTTCTTT. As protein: CASSLRRGGNTEAFF.

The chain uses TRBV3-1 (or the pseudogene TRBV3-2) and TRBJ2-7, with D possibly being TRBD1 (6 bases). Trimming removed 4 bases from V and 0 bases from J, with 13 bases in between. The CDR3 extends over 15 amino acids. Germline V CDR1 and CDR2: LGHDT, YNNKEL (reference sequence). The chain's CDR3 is CASSLRQDPSYEQYF. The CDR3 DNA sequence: TGTGCCAGCAGCCTTAGACAGGATCCCTCCTACGAGCAGTACTTC.

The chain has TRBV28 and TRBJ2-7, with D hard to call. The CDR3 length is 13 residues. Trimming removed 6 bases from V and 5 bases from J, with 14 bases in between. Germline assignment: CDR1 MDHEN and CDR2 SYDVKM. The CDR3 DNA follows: TGTGCCAGCAGCTTTACTAACACACACGAGCAGTACTTC. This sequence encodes CASSFTNTHEQYF.

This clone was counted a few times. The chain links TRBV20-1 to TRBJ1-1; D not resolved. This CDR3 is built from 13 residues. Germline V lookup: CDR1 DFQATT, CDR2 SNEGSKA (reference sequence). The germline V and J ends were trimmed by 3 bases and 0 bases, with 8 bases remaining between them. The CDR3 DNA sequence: TGCAGTGCTAGTCGGCAGTTGAACACTGAAGCTTTCTTT. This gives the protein CSASRQLNTEAFF.

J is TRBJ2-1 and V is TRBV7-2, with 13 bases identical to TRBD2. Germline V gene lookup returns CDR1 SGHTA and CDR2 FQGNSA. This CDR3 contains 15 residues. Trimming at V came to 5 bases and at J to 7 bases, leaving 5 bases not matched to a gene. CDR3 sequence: CASSPATSGGNEQFF. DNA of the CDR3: TGTGCCAGCAGCCCGGCGACTAGCGGGGGGAATGAGCAGTTCTTC.

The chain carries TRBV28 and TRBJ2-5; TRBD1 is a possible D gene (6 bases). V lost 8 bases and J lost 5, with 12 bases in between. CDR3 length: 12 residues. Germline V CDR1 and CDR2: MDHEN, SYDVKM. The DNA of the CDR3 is TGTGCCAGCGAACAGGGTTCGGAGACCCAGTACTTC. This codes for CASEQGSETQYF.